Listed below are T cell receptor beta chains from one sample, sequenced in a study of shared clonotypes between healthy human individuals. Profiled with immunoSEQ multiplex PCR; TCRdb holds only in-frame clones, not every one. Among about 2.5 million clones, under 95% were seen once, and the ten largest hold 0.37%. Material: naive CD4+ T cells from PBMCs. The receptor set was obtained from a man younger than 30 in good health. Some clones in this sample may be carry-over from other donors' samples. Both conserved end residues are part of each CDR3. A D gene is named only where the DNA matches it firmly. Rows may omit the clone size; those that give it use once, few, many or a size class.

J gene: TRBJ2-5
clone size: -
V gene: TRBV2
D gene: TRBD2
CDR3 protein: CASSEWVFGEERDYQETQYF
CDR3 DNA: TGTGCCAGCAGTGAATGGGTTTTTGGAGAGGAGCGGGACTACCAAGAGACCCAGTACTTC

J gene: TRBJ1-1
clone size: -
V gene: TRBV18
D gene: -
CDR3 protein: CASSSGTEAFF
CDR3 DNA: TGTGCCAGCTCATCGGGCACTGAAGCTTTCTTT

J gene: TRBJ1-3
clone size: -
V gene: TRBV7-9
D gene: -
CDR3 protein: CASRTFGGAGNTIYF
CDR3 DNA: TGTGCCAGCAGAACATTCGGCGGGGCTGGAAACACCATATATTTT

J gene: TRBJ2-4
clone size: -
V gene: TRBV5-1
D gene: -
CDR3 protein: CASSLEGALLAKNIQYF
CDR3 DNA: TGCGCCAGCAGCTTGGAAGGAGCCCTACTAGCCAAAAACATTCAGTACTTC

J gene: TRBJ2-1
clone size: -
V gene: TRBV6-1
D gene: TRBD2
CDR3 protein: CASSESTSGRIRNNEQFF
CDR3 DNA: TGTGCCAGCAGTGAATCGACTAGCGGGAGGATCCGAAACAATGAGCAGTTCTTC

J gene: TRBJ2-2
clone size: -
V gene: TRBV7-3
D gene: TRBD2
CDR3 protein: CASSFLAGGTGELFF
CDR3 DNA: TGTGCCAGCAGCTTCCTAGCGGGCGGGACCGGGGAGCTGTTTTTT

J gene: TRBJ1-1
clone size: once
V gene: TRBV29-1
D gene: TRBD1
CDR3 protein: CSVARGSTEAFF
CDR3 DNA: TGCAGCGTTGCCAGGGGGAGCACTGAAGCTTTCTTT

J gene: TRBJ1-4
clone size: -
V gene: TRBV2
D gene: -
CDR3 protein: CASVAQRQKLFF
CDR3 DNA: TGTGCCAGCGTGGCGCAAAGGCAAAAACTGTTTTTT

J gene: TRBJ1-1
clone size: few
V gene: TRBV5-1
D gene: -
CDR3 protein: CASSLLQMNTEAFF
CDR3 DNA: TGCGCCAGCAGCTTGTTACAGATGAACACTGAAGCTTTCTTT

J gene: TRBJ1-5
clone size: -
V gene: TRBV5-4
D gene: -
CDR3 protein: CASSFPSGTKVF
CDR3 DNA: TGTGCCAGCAGCTTCCCCTCCGGGACTAAGGTCTTT

J gene: TRBJ2-3
clone size: once
V gene: TRBV6-5
D gene: -
CDR3 protein: CASSPADRLVRQYF
CDR3 DNA: TGTGCCAGCAGTCCAGCGGACCGTTTAGTCAGGCAGTATTTT

J gene: TRBJ2-7
clone size: -
V gene: TRBV7-9
D gene: -
CDR3 protein: CASSVSLGAYYEQYF
CDR3 DNA: TGTGCCAGCAGCGTGTCCCTGGGGGCGTACTACGAGCAGTACTTC

J gene: TRBJ1-1
clone size: -
V gene: TRBV9
D gene: -
CDR3 protein: CASSVGQGTAFF
CDR3 DNA: TGTGCCAGCAGCGTAGGGCAGGGGACAGCTTTCTTT

J gene: TRBJ2-4
clone size: -
V gene: TRBV5-4
D gene: TRBD1
CDR3 protein: CASSSGTGGAKNIQYF
CDR3 DNA: TGTGCCAGCAGCTCCGGGACAGGCGGAGCCAAAAACATTCAGTACTTC

J gene: TRBJ2-1
clone size: -
V gene: TRBV28
D gene: TRBD2
CDR3 protein: CASSPSGGGSDNEQFF
CDR3 DNA: TGTGCCAGCAGTCCCTCCGGGGGGGGCTCCGACAATGAGCAGTTCTTC

J gene: TRBJ2-1
clone size: -
V gene: TRBV6-5
D gene: TRBD1
CDR3 protein: CASSRDSNNEQFF
CDR3 DNA: TGTGCCAGCAGTCGGGACAGCAACAATGAGCAGTTCTTC

J gene: TRBJ1-5
clone size: -
V gene: TRBV28
D gene: -
CDR3 protein: CASHLRGSGNQPQHF
CDR3 DNA: TGTGCCAGCCACCTTAGGGGGTCAGGTAATCAGCCCCAGCATTTT

J gene: TRBJ2-2
clone size: -
V gene: TRBV7-3
D gene: TRBD2
CDR3 protein: CASSALTSGRAEGTGELFF
CDR3 DNA: TGTGCCAGCAGCGCCCTAACTAGCGGGAGGGCCGAAGGGACCGGGGAGCTGTTTTTT

J gene: TRBJ1-1
clone size: -
V gene: TRBV11-2
D gene: -
CDR3 protein: CASSLLSRGARTEAFF
CDR3 DNA: TGTGCCAGCAGCTTACTCTCGAGGGGGGCGAGGACTGAAGCTTTCTTT

J gene: TRBJ2-7
clone size: -
V gene: TRBV10-3
D gene: TRBD2
CDR3 protein: CAISESFRGTSSYEQYF
CDR3 DNA: TGTGCCATCAGTGAGTCCTTCCGAGGGACTAGCAGCTACGAGCAGTACTTC

J gene: TRBJ2-3
clone size: -
V gene: TRBV5-1
D gene: -
CDR3 protein: CASSKTGATDTQYF
CDR3 DNA: TGCGCCAGCAGCAAAACAGGAGCTACAGATACGCAGTATTTT

J gene: TRBJ2-3
clone size: -
V gene: TRBV7-3
D gene: -
CDR3 protein: CASSVDYTDTQYF
CDR3 DNA: TGTGCCAGCAGCGTAGACTACACAGATACGCAGTATTTT